This T cell receptor (beta chain) was recorded in a study of blood T cell repertoires in COVID-19. As for the study in general: Some COVID-19 samples were acute and others convalescent; all came from the United States, Italy and Spain. T cells, B-cell-depleted T cells, or PBMCs provided the cDNA or gDNA that served as material.

Germline lookup yields CDR1 SEHNR and CDR2 FQNEAQ (reference sequence). The CDR3 length is 14 residues. V was clipped by 6 bases and J by 6 bases; unmatched bases: 7. Per the study methods: Estimated nucleated cell counts came from reference gene primer amplification. Assay: immunoSEQ multiplex PCR; the TCRdb copy retains only in-frame clones and omits some. V, J and clone size are those of that table, while D and trimming were read from the DNA. This repertoire shows fewer than 90,000 clones, about 95% found once; its top ten account for roughly 4%. The sequencing sample was made of peripheral blood. This TCR was sampled from a human donor with active COVID-19. The donor label of this sample is uncertain. The chain is built from TRBV7-9 and TRBJ2-2; 7 bases are shared with TRBD1. CDR3 amino acids: CASRRQGDSGELFF. The CDR3 coding sequence is TGTGCCAGCAGAAGACAGGGTGATTCCGGGGAGCTGTTTTTT.